Listed here is a single T cell receptor beta chain. Its matching antigen is unknown. The sample comes from a study of T cells after yellow fever vaccination. Whole-study context: The fractions with low cell numbers were processed using SMART-Seq v4 Ultra Low Input.

In TCRdb, the 5' RACE reads were re-called with MiXCR into one record per CDR3 protein. The sample carries 300,000 to 400,000 distinct CDR3 sequences, about 9.5% recorded once. Study outcomes and limitations: Clones that expanded after primary vaccination mostly reappeared after the booster (just over 95% CD4, 75% to 90% CD8).

CDR1 is SGHVS and CDR2 is FQNEAQ in the germline V gene. V lost 5 bases to trimming and J lost 3 bases; unmatched junction nucleotides: 14. The CDR3 is made up of 19 amino acids. The chain is built from TRBV7-8 and TRBJ2-1; 12 bases match TRBD2. This sequence originates from a young man who received the YFV17D yellow fever vaccine. The specimen was PBMCs, collected on the day of the first yellow fever vaccination. DNA of the CDR3: TGTGCCAGCAGCACCAGCGGTACTAGCGGGGGGCTAAACTACAATGAGCAGTTCTTC. Translation gives CASSTSGTSGGLNYNEQFF.